The next 16 T cell receptor beta chains were all read from a single sample in a study of blood T cell repertoires in COVID-19. TCRdb keeps only in-frame clones here, not all; method: immunoSEQ multiplex PCR. The sample yields about 240,000 clones, approximately 80% seen once. What was sequenced was peripheral blood. Every receptor here comes from a woman in her 70s with acute or convalescent COVID-19.

The chain recombines TRBV10-2 with TRBJ2-5, with a tentative D call TRBD1 (5 bases). The CDR3 is 13 residues long. CDR1 WSHSY and CDR2 SAAADI come from the germline V gene. The ends were cut back, 7 bases at V and 3 bases at J, with 12 bases in the middle. CDR3: CASTTSGKETQYF. CDR3 in DNA: TGCGCCAGCACTACATCAGGGAAAGAGACCCAGTACTTC.

V is TRBV12-3 or TRBV12-4 and J is TRBJ2-7; a weak D match, TRBD1 (5 bases). The CDR3 is 13 residues long. The V and J ends lost 6 bases and 2 bases respectively, with 11 bases between them. The CDR3: CASRVQGTYEQYF. The CDR3 DNA follows: TGTGCCAGCAGGGTTCAGGGTACCTACGAGCAGTACTTC.

J is TRBJ1-4 and V is TRBV12-3 or TRBV12-4; a possible D gene is TRBD1 (5 bases). This CDR3 is built from 13 residues. Trimming pared 6 bases from V and 8 bases from J, leaving 13 bases between. CDR3 in amino acids: CASSLGLREKLFF. The CDR3, as DNA: TGTGCCAGCAGCCTGGGACTACGGGAAAAACTGTTTTTT.

This clone has only a few counts. In the same sample, other DNA sequences code for this CDR3. The rearrangement joins TRBV5-1 to TRBJ1-4; TRBD1 agrees at 7 bases. The germline CDR1 and CDR2 sequences are SGHRS and YFSETQ. CDR3 length: 16 residues. The V gene end was trimmed by 0 bases and the J gene end by 4 bases; junction bases not matched to a gene: 6. CDR3 DNA: TGCGCCAGCAGCTTGGCCCCGGGACAGATTAATGAAAAACTGTTTTTT. It encodes CASSLAPGQINEKLFF. The entire variable domain, with the rest obtained from reference TRBV5-1 and TRBJ1-4, is as follows: KAGVTQTPRYLIKTRGQQVTLSCSPISGHRSVSWYQQTPGQGLQFLFEYFSETQRNKGNFPGRFSGRQFSNSRSEMNVSTLELGDSALYLCASSLAPGQINEKLFFGSGTQLSVL.

The chain recombines TRBV18 with TRBJ1-1; a weak D match, TRBD1 (5 bases). Trimming removed 2 bases at V and 4 bases at J, with 23 bases between. Germline values: CDR1 KGHSH, CDR2 LQKENI. The CDR3 extends over 18 amino acids. The CDR3 DNA reads as TGTGCCAGCTCACCAACCGTACTAATCCCGGGGGGAGGCACTGAAGCTTTCTTT. Protein sequence: CASSPTVLIPGGGTEAFF.

As regards this clone: The same CDR3 is also encoded by other DNA sequences in this sample. The genes are TRBV9 and TRBJ1-1, with TRBD1 as a possible D gene (6 bases). The germline gives CDR1 SGDLS, CDR2 YYNGEE. The length of the CDR3 is 14 residues. The ends were cut back, 0 bases at V and 4 bases at J, with 10 bases in the middle. The CDR3 sequence is CASSVDQGSTEAFF. The CDR3 region has the DNA TGTGCCAGCAGCGTAGACCAGGGGTCCACTGAAGCTTTCTTT. The complete variable domain, with remaining parts taken from reference TRBV9 and TRBJ1-1, reads DSGVTQTPKHLITATGQRVTLRCSPRSGDLSVYWYQQSLDQGLQFLIQYYNGEERAKGNILERFSAQQFPDLHSELNLSSLELGDSALYFCASSVDQGSTEAFFGQGTRLTVV.

J is TRBJ1-5 and V is TRBV28; 9 positions match TRBD1. With 6 bases clipped from V and 6 bases from J, the junction kept 0 bases outside the gene matches. The germline CDR1 and CDR2 sequences are MDHEN and SYDVKM. The length of the CDR3 is 12 residues. As DNA, the CDR3 is TGTGCCAGCAGGACAGGGGGTCAGCCCCAGCATTTT. This translates into CASRTGGQPQHF.

The chain has TRBV6-5 and TRBJ1-2; 8 bases are shared with TRBD1. With V trimmed by 7 bases and J by 2 bases, 9 bases remained unmatched. Germline CDR1 reads MNHEY; CDR2 reads SVGAGI. This CDR3 spans 15 amino acids. The CDR3: CASTNRDRQNYGYTF. CDR3 DNA: TGTGCCAGCACAAACCGGGACAGGCAAAACTATGGCTACACCTTC.

The V call is TRBV19, the J call TRBJ1-2, with D tentatively TRBD1 (6 bases). The germline gives CDR1 LNHDA, CDR2 SQIVND (reference sequence). This CDR3 region has 15 residues. Deletions cut 1 base from V and 5 bases from J, with 14 bases between. The CDR3 DNA reads TGTGCCAGTAGTATAGCGGCTTCAGGGGATTATGGCTACACCTTC. Amino acid sequence: CASSIAASGDYGYTF.

The chain joins TRBV11-2 to TRBJ1-1, with TRBD1 identical over 7 bases. V trimming: 5 bases; J trimming: 6 bases; junction bases outside the gene matches: 9. The CDR3 sequence is 14 residues long. Germline V gene lookup returns CDR1 SGHAT and CDR2 FQNNGV. The CDR3 reads CASSPDRVGAEAFF. The CDR3 DNA reads TGTGCCAGCAGCCCTGACAGGGTTGGGGCTGAAGCTTTCTTT.

Note on this clone: Within the sample, other DNA sequences also encode this same CDR3. The rearrangement joins TRBV5-1 to TRBJ2-7; 11 nucleotides match TRBD1. Trimming cost V 4 bases and J 7 bases; bases outside gene matches: 7. The CDR3 covers 14 residues. Germline CDR1 and CDR2: SGHRS and YFSETQ. The CDR3 nucleotides read TGCGCCAGCAGCCCTGGACAGGGGGCAGGGGAGCAGTACTTC. This gives the protein CASSPGQGAGEQYF. The complete variable domain, with remaining parts taken from reference TRBV5-1 and TRBJ2-7, reads KAGVTQTPRYLIKTRGQQVTLSCSPISGHRSVSWYQQTPGQGLQFLFEYFSETQRNKGNFPGRFSGRQFSNSRSEMNVSTLELGDSALYLCASSPGQGAGEQYFGPGTRLTVT.

This clone was picked up a small number of times. V gene TRBV5-1 combines with J gene TRBJ2-2, with 9 nucleotides matching TRBD1. Germline trimming cut 0 bases from V and 1 base from J; bases unmatched to any gene: 4. Germline CDR1 SGHRS, CDR2 YFSETQ. The CDR3 is 17 residues long. The CDR3 nucleotides read TGCGCCAGCAGCTTGGCCCCGGGACAGGGGAACACCGGGGAGCTGTTTTTT. Residues: CASSLAPGQGNTGELFF.

This chain joins TRBV24-1 and TRBJ2-3, with TRBD1 identical over 8 bases. Losses at the gene ends were 2 bases for V and 9 bases for J; bases not matched to a gene: 18. CDR3 size: 18 residues. CDR1 is KGHDR and CDR2 is SFDVKD in the germline V gene. The CDR3 loop reads CATSDSSLVLQGAGTQYF. The CDR3 DNA reads TGTGCCACCAGTGATTCTTCTCTGGTTTTGCAGGGGGCAGGGACGCAGTATTTT.

The chain carries TRBV10-3 and TRBJ1-2; D is uncertain. V was trimmed by 3 bases and J by 3 bases, leaving 8 bases between them. The germline V gene encodes CDR1 ENHRY and CDR2 SYGVKD. The CDR3 is made up of 13 amino acids. CDR3 residues: CAISDKSDYGYTF. As DNA, the CDR3 is TGTGCCATCAGTGATAAGTCAGACTATGGCTACACCTTC.

V and J are TRBV19 and TRBJ1-6; a possible D gene is TRBD1 (6 bases). Trimming took 6 bases from V and 8 from J, leaving 20 bases between them. The CDR3 extends over 16 amino acids. Germline V gives CDR1 LNHDA, CDR2 SQIVND (reference sequence). This CDR3 reads CASRSRGGATDSPLHF. In DNA form, the CDR3 reads TGTGCCAGTAGAAGTCGGGGGGGCGCGACAGATTCACCCCTCCACTTT.

The chain employs TRBV2 and TRBJ2-7; 8 positions match TRBD1. The CDR3 spans 13 residues. After removal of 5 bases from V and 5 bases from J, the junction contained 5 bases not matched to a gene. Germline lookup yields CDR1 SNHLY and CDR2 FYNNEI. CDR3 loop: CASSTGGFNEQYF. The CDR3 bases are TGTGCCAGCAGTACAGGGGGTTTCAACGAGCAGTACTTC.